This T cell receptor beta chain was sequenced in a study of blood T cell repertoires in COVID-19. Study-level information: T cells, B-cell-depleted T cells, or PBMCs provided the cDNA or gDNA that served as material.

The CDR3 consists of 11 residues. Trimming took 3 bases from V and 15 from J, leaving 15 bases between them. Germline loops: CDR1 DFQATT, CDR2 SNEGSKA (reference sequence). Assay: immunoSEQ multiplex PCR; the TCRdb copy retains only in-frame clones and omits some. Here the sample spans around 80,000 clones, about four fifths being singletons. The sequenced sample was peripheral blood. The TCR comes from a human donor in a cohort sampled during active COVID-19. This chain joins TRBV20-1 and TRBJ2-1; perhaps TRBD2 as D (5 bases). In DNA, the CDR3 is TGCAGTGCTAGCTGGGCTAGCAGATGGTTCTTC. Its translation is CSASWASRWFF.